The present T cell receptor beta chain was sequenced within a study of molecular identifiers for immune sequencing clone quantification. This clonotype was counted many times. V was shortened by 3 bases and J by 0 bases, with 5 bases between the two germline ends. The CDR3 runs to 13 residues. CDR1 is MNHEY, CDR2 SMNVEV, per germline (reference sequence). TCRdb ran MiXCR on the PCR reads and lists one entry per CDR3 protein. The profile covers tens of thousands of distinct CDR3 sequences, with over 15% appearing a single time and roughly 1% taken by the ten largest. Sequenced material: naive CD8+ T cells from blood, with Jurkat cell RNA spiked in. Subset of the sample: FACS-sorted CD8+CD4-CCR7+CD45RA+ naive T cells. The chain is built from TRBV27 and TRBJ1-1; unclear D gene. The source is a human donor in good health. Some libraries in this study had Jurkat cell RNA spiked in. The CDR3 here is CASSFLMNTEAFF. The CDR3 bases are TGTGCCAGCAGTTTCCTGATGAACACTGAAGCTTTCTTT.